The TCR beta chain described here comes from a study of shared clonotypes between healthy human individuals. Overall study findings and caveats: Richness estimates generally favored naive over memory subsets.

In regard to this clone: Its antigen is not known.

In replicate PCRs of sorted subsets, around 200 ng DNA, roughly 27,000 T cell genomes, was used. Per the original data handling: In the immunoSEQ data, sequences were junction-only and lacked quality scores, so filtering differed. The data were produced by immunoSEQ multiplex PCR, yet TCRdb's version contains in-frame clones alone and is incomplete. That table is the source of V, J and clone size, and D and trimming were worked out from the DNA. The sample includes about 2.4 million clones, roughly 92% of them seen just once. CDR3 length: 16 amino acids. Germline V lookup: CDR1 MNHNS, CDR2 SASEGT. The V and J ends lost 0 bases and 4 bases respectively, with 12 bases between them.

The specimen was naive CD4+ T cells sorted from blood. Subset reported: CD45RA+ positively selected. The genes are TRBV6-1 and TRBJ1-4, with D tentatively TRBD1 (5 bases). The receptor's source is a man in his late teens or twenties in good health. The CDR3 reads CASSEAGRAGNEKLFF. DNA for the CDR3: TGTGCCAGCAGTGAAGCGGGCAGGGCGGGTAATGAAAAACTGTTTTTT.